The next 5 T cell receptor beta chains were all read from a single sample in a study of shared clonotypes between healthy human individuals. Only in-frame clones appear in the TCRdb table, and some are missing; sequencing was by immunoSEQ multiplex PCR. Seen here are more than 2,000,000 clones, approximately 92% observed once, and the top ten hold over 0.12%. The sequenced material came from naive CD4+ T cells sorted from blood. Documented subset: CD45RA+ positively selected. The receptors were gathered from a man aged 18 to 30 in good health.

This sequence joins TRBV5-1 and TRBJ2-7, with TRBD1 matching 7 bases. V was pared by 3 bases and J by 2 bases, with 2 bases of the junction left unmatched. The CDR3 extends over 13 amino acids. CDR1 is SGHRS, CDR2 YFSETQ, per germline. This chain's CDR3 is CASSWDRTYEQYF. In DNA form, the CDR3 reads TGCGCCAGCAGCTGGGACAGAACCTACGAGCAGTACTTC. Full variable domain (rest looked up from reference TRBV5-1 and TRBJ2-7): KAGVTQTPRYLIKTRGQQVTLSCSPISGHRSVSWYQQTPGQGLQFLFEYFSETQRNKGNFPGRFSGRQFSNSRSEMNVSTLELGDSALYLCASSWDRTYEQYFGPGTRLTVT.

Notes on this clone: At the DNA level, this CDR3 is encoded by other sequences in the same sample as well. This chain uses TRBV28 with TRBJ2-3, with TRBD1 matching over 8 bases. This CDR3 is 13 amino acids long. The trim removed 5 bases at V and 3 bases at J, leaving 1 base unmatched. CDR1 MDHEN and CDR2 SYDVKM come from the germline V gene. The CDR3 spells CASSRTGTDTQYF. The CDR3 DNA is TGTGCCAGCAGTAGGACAGGGACAGATACGCAGTATTTT.

This sequence joins TRBV5-1 and TRBJ1-6; a possible D gene is TRBD1 (6 bases). Germline assignment: CDR1 SGHRS and CDR2 YFSETQ. Trimming removed 0 bases at V and 5 bases at J, with 9 bases between. The length of the CDR3 is 15 residues. CDR3 protein: CASSLASGDNSPLHF. CDR3 DNA sequence: TGCGCCAGCAGCTTGGCCTCAGGGGATAATTCACCCCTCCACTTT. Variable domain in full (rest from reference TRBV5-1 and TRBJ1-6): KAGVTQTPRYLIKTRGQQVTLSCSPISGHRSVSWYQQTPGQGLQFLFEYFSETQRNKGNFPGRFSGRQFSNSRSEMNVSTLELGDSALYLCASSLASGDNSPLHFGNGTRLTVT.

The chain links TRBV6-4 to TRBJ2-2; 11 bases match TRBD2. The CDR3 is 17 residues long. Trimming removed 6 bases from V and 1 base from J; junction bases left unmatched: 7. From germline, CDR1 is MRHNA and CDR2 SNTAGT. CDR3 DNA sequence: TGTGCCAGCAGCCACCGACTAGCGGGACTGAACACCGGGGAGCTGTTTTTT. It translates to CASSHRLAGLNTGELFF.

This clone was counted once. Other DNA sequences of this sample code for an identical CDR3. The CDR3 loop reads CASSLQETQYF. The CDR3 bases are TGTGCCAGCAGTCTCCAAGAGACCCAGTACTTC. This chain joins TRBV6-5 and TRBJ2-5; no firm D call. The CDR3 is 11 residues long. Looked up from germline, CDR1 is MNHEY and CDR2 is SVGAGI. Deletions cut 5 bases from V and 1 base from J, with 2 bases between.